Following are 30 T cell receptor beta chains from one sample sequenced in a study of blood T cell repertoires in COVID-19. Clones were read by immunoSEQ multiplex PCR, and TCRdb kept only the in-frame ones, dropping some. The data hold some 240,000 clones, with roughly 76% observed a single time. Sequenced input: peripheral blood. Receptor source: a woman at least 80 years old with COVID-19, enrolled during active disease.

V gene TRBV2 combines with J gene TRBJ1-4; D is possibly TRBD1 (5 bases). Germline loops: CDR1 SNHLY, CDR2 FYNNEI. This CDR3 has 14 residues. Trimming removed 5 bases at V and 4 bases at J, with 11 bases between. The CDR3 loop reads CASSPGTGNEKLFF. In nucleotides, the CDR3 is TGTGCCAGCAGTCCCGGGACTGGTAATGAAAAACTGTTTTTT.

The chain is built from TRBV6-2 or TRBV6-3 and TRBJ2-7; possible D gene TRBD2, 6 bases. V gave up 2 bases and J gave up 4 bases, with 12 bases separating them. The CDR3 loop spans 14 amino acids. CDR1 and CDR2 from the germline V gene are MNHEY and SVGEGT. The CDR3 DNA is TGTGCCAGCAGTTACACCGGGACTCATTACGAGCAGTACTTC. Its translation is CASSYTGTHYEQYF.

This clone was found a few times. The V gene is TRBV4-1, the J gene TRBJ1-5; D uncertain. Germline V gene data show CDR1 as MGHRA and CDR2 as YSYEKL. The CDR3 extends over 13 amino acids. V lost 0 bases to trimming and J lost 9 bases, with 9 bases between them. DNA of the CDR3: TGCGCCAGCAGCCAAGATGGTATCAGGCCCCAGCATTTT. Translating it yields CASSQDGIRPQHF.

The V gene is TRBV6-5, the J gene TRBJ1-2, with 8 positions matching TRBD1. V dropped 0 bases and J dropped 5; count of bases not matched to a gene: 5. The CDR3 is 15 residues long. The V gene's germline CDR1 is MNHEY and CDR2 SVGAGI. Here the CDR3 reads CASSYSGRGQYGYTF. CDR3 nucleotides: TGTGCCAGCAGTTACTCGGGCAGGGGGCAATATGGCTACACCTTC.

This chain uses TRBV27 with TRBJ2-7, with D tentatively TRBD2 (5 bases). V shed 6 bases and J shed 2 bases, with 11 bases lying between them. Germline V gene sequence: CDR1 MNHEY, CDR2 SMNVEV (reference sequence). This CDR3 comprises 13 residues. DNA for the CDR3: TGTGCCAGCAGCTCGGGGTTCGCCTACGAGCAGTACTTC. Translated, it gives CASSSGFAYEQYF.

This clone has a handful of counts. The V and J genes are TRBV6-5 and TRBJ1-2; D ambiguous. The V gene lost 2 bases and the J gene lost 7 bases, with 11 bases spanning the gap. CDR3 length: 13 amino acids. Looked up from germline, CDR1 is MNHEY and CDR2 is SVGAGI. The DNA for the CDR3 is TGTGCCAGCAGTTACGCTGTGACGGGTGGCTACACCTTC. This translates into CASSYAVTGGYTF.

V gene TRBV6-5 combines with J gene TRBJ1-1; D unresolved. The germline V gene has CDR1 MNHEY and CDR2 SVGAGI. V lost 5 bases, J lost 1 base, and 14 bases lay in between. The CDR3 totals 15 residues. CDR3 amino acids: CASSPLHLENTEAFF. In DNA form, the CDR3 reads TGTGCCAGCAGTCCCCTCCATTTAGAGAACACTGAAGCTTTCTTT.

In its sample, this clone was seen a few times. The chain combines TRBV11-3 with TRBJ2-1; TRBD2 aligns across 11 bases. V was clipped by 3 bases and J by 8 bases; unmatched bases: 3. Germline V gene lookup returns CDR1 SGHNT and CDR2 YENEEA. CDR3 length: 14 residues. The CDR3 sequence is CASSFSGGAYEQFF. The CDR3 DNA reads TGTGCCAGCAGCTTTAGCGGGGGGGCCTATGAGCAGTTCTTC.

The chain carries TRBV7-3 and TRBJ2-5; tentative D call: TRBD2 (6 bases). Trimming shortened V by 3 bases and J by 4 bases, and 18 bases separated the two germline ends. The length of the CDR3 is 16 residues. Germline values: CDR1 SGHTA, CDR2 FQGTGA. The CDR3 DNA reads TGTGCCAGCAGCTTGGCGGGGAGTCGGCCCGGAGAGACCCAGTACTTC. Translated, it gives CASSLAGSRPGETQYF.

The chain uses TRBV28 and TRBJ1-1, with 7 positions matching TRBD1. The CDR3 covers 13 residues. After removal of 9 bases from V and 0 bases from J, the junction contained 4 bases not matched to a gene. Germline assignment: CDR1 MDHEN and CDR2 SYDVKM. The CDR3 bases are TGTGCCAGTGGGGACAGCATGAACACTGAAGCTTTCTTT. Its protein product is CASGDSMNTEAFF.

V is TRBV7-2 and J is TRBJ1-1; possibly TRBD1 for D (5 bases). Trimming shortened V by 2 bases and J by 0 bases, and 13 bases separated the two germline ends. The CDR3 extends over 16 amino acids. Germline CDR1 reads SGHTA; CDR2 reads FQGNSA. CDR3 residues: CASSLRSPTVNTEAFF. The CDR3 bases are TGTGCCAGCAGCTTAAGATCTCCGACAGTGAACACTGAAGCTTTCTTT.

V usage is TRBV30 and J usage is TRBJ1-6; possibly TRBD1 for D (5 bases). V was shortened by 3 bases and J by 6 bases, with 12 bases between the two germline ends. Germline V CDR1 and CDR2: GTSNPN, SVGIG (reference sequence). The CDR3 covers 14 residues. The DNA of the CDR3 is TGTGCCTGGAGATACGACAGTCCTAATTCACCCCTCCACTTT. Residues: CAWRYDSPNSPLHF.

The gene calls are TRBV16 and TRBJ2-1; 16 nucleotides align to TRBD2. After removal of 3 bases from V and 9 bases from J, the junction contained 2 bases not matched to a gene. CDR1 is KGHSY, CDR2 FQNENV, per germline. CDR3 length: 15 residues. This chain's CDR3 is CASSHGTSGRGEQFF. The CDR3, as DNA: TGTGCCAGCAGCCACGGGACTAGCGGGAGGGGTGAGCAGTTCTTC.

The chain employs TRBV2 and TRBJ2-7; 7 bases match TRBD1. V was pared by 3 bases and J by 5 bases, with 10 bases of the junction left unmatched. The CDR3 loop spans 15 amino acids. Germline CDR1 and CDR2: SNHLY and FYNNEI. CDR3 region: CASSEGQSDWNEQYF. CDR3 in DNA: TGTGCCAGCAGTGAGGGACAGTCCGATTGGAACGAGCAGTACTTC.

With respect to this clone: A much larger clone differs from this one at a single base, so this may be a read error. The V call is TRBV2, the J call TRBJ2-3; perhaps TRBD2 as D (6 bases). The CDR3 has 11 amino acids. Germline V gene lookup returns CDR1 SNHLY and CDR2 FYNNEI. Trimming removed 6 bases from V and 6 bases from J, with 7 bases in between. The DNA of the CDR3 is TGTGCCAGCAGCGCGGGGGATACGCAGTATTTT. Translated, it gives CASSAGDTQYF.

This chain uses TRBV7-9 with TRBJ1-2; TRBD1 matches 9 bases. Germline CDR1 and CDR2: SEHNR and FQNEAQ (reference sequence). Trimming at V came to 6 bases and at J to 7 bases, leaving 6 bases not matched to a gene. The CDR3 sequence is 13 residues long. The CDR3 loop reads CASRETGGGGYTF. CDR3 in DNA: TGTGCCAGCAGAGAGACAGGGGGAGGTGGCTACACCTTC.

The genes are TRBV5-1 and TRBJ2-1; 9 bases match TRBD2. Germline CDR1 SGHRS, CDR2 YFSETQ. V shed 3 bases, J shed 7 bases, and the junction held 2 bases outside the gene matches. The CDR3 loop spans 13 amino acids. The CDR3 DNA follows: TGCGCCAGCAGCTCCGGACTAGCGAATGAGCAGTTCTTC. It encodes CASSSGLANEQFF.

The J gene is TRBJ2-2, the V gene TRBV28, with TRBD2 matching 8 bases. The CDR3 is 16 amino acids. With V trimmed by 5 bases and J by 4 bases, 9 bases remained unmatched. Germline V gene lookup returns CDR1 MDHEN and CDR2 SYDVKM. CDR3 nucleotides: TGTGCCAGCAGTACCGAGGCGGCGGGAGGCACCGGGGAGCTGTTTTTT. It encodes CASSTEAAGGTGELFF.

This chain connects TRBV7-2 to TRBJ1-3, with 8 bases identical to TRBD1. In germline, CDR1 is SGHTA, CDR2 FQGNSA. The CDR3 runs 13 residues. V lost 4 bases, J lost 4 bases, and 0 bases stayed unmatched. Here the CDR3 DNA reads TGTGCCAGCAGCTGGACAGGGGGAAACACCATATATTTT. It codes for CASSWTGGNTIYF.

This clone was counted a single time. The junction departs from the called germline gene at one end, perhaps through a read error. The chain carries TRBV7-9 and TRBJ2-5, with 8 bases lining up with TRBD2. The CDR3 is 12 residues long. Germline assignment: CDR1 SEHNR and CDR2 FQNEAQ (reference sequence). The CDR3 reads CASSPSSGSRHF. The DNA for the CDR3 is TGTGCCAGCAGCCCCTCTAGCGGGTCCCGGCACTTC.

The chain uses TRBV2 and TRBJ2-1; no definite D call. V shed 5 bases and J shed 4 bases, with 3 bases lying between them. Germline CDR1 is SNHLY and CDR2 is FYNNEI. The CDR3 spans 11 residues. The CDR3 here is CASSLYNEQFF. The CDR3 coding sequence is TGTGCCAGCAGTCTGTACAATGAGCAGTTCTTC.

This chain uses TRBV19 with TRBJ2-5; D might be TRBD2 (6 bases). The CDR3 loop spans 14 amino acids. The V gene lost 1 base and the J gene lost 4 bases, with 10 bases spanning the gap. Per germline, CDR1 LNHDA and CDR2 SQIVND (reference sequence). CDR3 in amino acids: CASSIVASVETQYF. In DNA, the CDR3 is TGTGCCAGTAGTATAGTTGCTAGCGTAGAGACCCAGTACTTC.

The genes are TRBV27 and TRBJ1-6, with D tentatively TRBD1 (5 bases). The V gene's germline CDR1 is MNHEY and CDR2 SMNVEV (reference sequence). The V gene lost 6 bases and the J gene lost 0 bases, with 12 bases spanning the gap. This CDR3 region has 16 residues. The CDR3 protein is CASSGGGSSYNSPLHF. The CDR3 nucleotides are TGTGCCAGCAGCGGGGGTGGGAGCTCCTATAATTCACCCCTCCACTTT.

The V call is TRBV11-1, the J call TRBJ2-1, with D perhaps TRBD2 (6 bases). This CDR3 region has 15 residues. Germline V gene data show CDR1 as SGHAT and CDR2 as FQDESV (reference sequence). V was trimmed by 2 bases and J by 3 bases, leaving 11 bases between them. The CDR3 spells CASSLKGDFYNEQFF. The DNA of the CDR3 is TGTGCCAGCAGCTTAAAAGGGGACTTCTACAATGAGCAGTTCTTC. The entire variable domain, with the rest obtained from reference TRBV11-1 and TRBJ2-1, is as follows: EAEVAQSPRYKITEKSQAVAFWCDPISGHATLYWYRQILGQGPELLVQFQDESVVDDSQLPKDRFSAERLKGVDSTLKIQPAELGDSAMYLCASSLKGDFYNEQFFGPGTRLTVL.

The rearrangement uses TRBV24-1 and TRBJ2-1, with 7 bases aligning to TRBD1. Germline V gene lookup returns CDR1 KGHDR and CDR2 SFDVKD. This CDR3 spans 15 amino acids. Trimming took 0 bases from V and 5 from J; bases not matched to a gene: 3. CDR3 loop: CATSDLDRANNEQFF. CDR3 bases: TGTGCCACCAGTGATTTGGACAGGGCCAACAATGAGCAGTTCTTC.

The J gene is TRBJ2-1, the V gene TRBV7-9; 7 nucleotides line up with TRBD1. Germline loops: CDR1 SEHNR, CDR2 FQNEAQ (reference sequence). Trimming cost V 6 bases and J 10 bases; bases outside gene matches: 12. The CDR3 covers 14 residues. CDR3 nucleotide sequence: TGTGCCAGCAGGAACCGGGACAGAACGCTCGAGCAGTTCTTC. Protein product: CASRNRDRTLEQFF.

V gene TRBV4-2 combines with J gene TRBJ2-7; 8 bases are a match to TRBD2. The germline V gene has CDR1 LGHNA and CDR2 YNFKEQ. This CDR3 spans 15 amino acids. V was clipped by 0 bases and J by 3 bases; unmatched bases: 4. The CDR3 bases are TGTGCCAGCAGCCAAGATATAGCGGGACGCTACGAGCAGTACTTC. This sequence encodes CASSQDIAGRYEQYF.

CDR3 residues: CASSSTGNTEAFF. DNA for the CDR3: TGTGCCAGCAGTTCGACAGGGAACACTGAAGCTTTCTTT. The genes are TRBV12-3 or TRBV12-4 and TRBJ1-1, with D tentatively TRBD1 (6 bases). The germline V and J ends were trimmed by 4 bases and 1 base, with 7 bases remaining between them. The length of the CDR3 is 13 residues.

The V call is TRBV18, the J call TRBJ2-7; D remains ambiguous. The CDR3 consists of 14 residues. CDR1 is KGHSH and CDR2 is LQKENI in the germline V gene. The ends were cut back, 2 bases at V and 4 bases at J, with 12 bases in the middle. CDR3 nucleotides: TGTGCCAGCTCACCAGGGCCCTCCGGATACGAGCAGTACTTC. Its translation: CASSPGPSGYEQYF. Filled out from reference TRBV18 and TRBJ2-7, the complete variable domain reads NAGVMQNPRHLVRRRGQEARLRCSPMKGHSHVYWYRQLPEEGLKFMVYLQKENIIDESGMPKERFSAEFPKEGPSILRIQQVVRGDSAAYFCASSPGPSGYEQYFGPGTRLTVT.

This clone has more than one count but fewer than ten. V and J are TRBV28 and TRBJ2-7; 10 bases align to TRBD2. The CDR3 sequence is 15 residues long. Germline CDR1 and CDR2: MDHEN and SYDVKM. V was clipped by 4 bases and J by 2 bases; unmatched bases: 5. The chain's CDR3 is CASSYTGTSAYEQYF. The CDR3 DNA reads as TGTGCCAGCAGTTATACCGGGACTAGCGCCTACGAGCAGTACTTC.